This T cell receptor (beta chain) appears in the sequencing data of a study of blood T cell repertoires in COVID-19. TCRdb's copy holds only in-frame clones and misses some; the assay was immunoSEQ multiplex PCR. The data hold nearly 400,000 clones, with under 90% observed a single time. Germline V CDR1 and CDR2: SQVTM, ANQGSEA. The CDR3 has 17 residues. V shed 4 bases, J shed 2 bases, and the junction held 11 bases outside the gene matches. Sequences were obtained from PBMCs or T cells enriched from blood (not recorded which). The receptor was isolated from a woman between 25 and 40 years old who had recovered from COVID-19. The chain is built from TRBV29-1 and TRBJ2-1, with 10 bases fitting TRBD2. CDR3 sequence (DNA): TGCAGCGTTGTAAAGGCTAGCGGGAGATTCCCCTACAATGAGCAGTTCTTC. Residues: CSVVKASGRFPYNEQFF.